This T cell receptor (beta chain) was found in a study of blood T cell repertoires in COVID-19. At the level of the study: T cells, B-cell-depleted T cells, or PBMCs supplied cDNA or gDNA.

The CDR3 loop spans 15 amino acids. With 1 base clipped from V and 7 bases from J, the junction kept 5 bases outside the gene matches. CDR1 KGHSH and CDR2 LQKENI come from the germline V gene. TCRdb's table, derived via immunoSEQ multiplex PCR, lists solely in-frame clones and lacks some. The sample lists 200,000 to 250,000 clones; 70% to 90% were seen once. Those enrolled, adults aged roughly 18 to 100 years, came from fewer than 25 US areas. The sequence came from a woman aged 40 to 55 with acute COVID-19. The material sequenced was PBMCs or T cells enriched from blood (not recorded which). This sequence joins TRBV18 and TRBJ2-1; 9 bases fit TRBD2. CDR3 coding DNA: TGTGCCAGCTCACCACAGGCTAGCGGGAAAAATGAGCAGTTCTTC. This gives the protein CASSPQASGKNEQFF.